This paragraph covers one T cell receptor (beta chain) sequence. The sample originates from a study of blood T cell repertoires in COVID-19. Study-wide background: Researchers got acute and convalescent COVID-19 samples from the United States, Italy and Spain. In each case, the material was cDNA or gDNA derived from T cells, B-cell-depleted T cells, or PBMCs.

As handled by the study authors: Estimated nucleated cell counts came from reference gene primer amplification. This table comes from immunoSEQ multiplex PCR, and its TCRdb copy is limited to in-frame clones, with some not included. V, J and clone size are taken as reported in that table, and D and trimming were inferred from the DNA itself. There are about 98,000 clones in the sample; 81% occur only once, and about 11% lies in the top ten. Germline V gene sequence: CDR1 MNHEY, CDR2 SVGAGI. The length of the CDR3 is 11 residues. Trimming pared 6 bases from V and 11 bases from J, leaving 13 bases between.

Material: peripheral blood. The receptor was isolated from a woman of 80 years or more with acute or convalescent COVID-19. The J gene is TRBJ1-2, the V gene TRBV6-5, with a possible D match to TRBD1 (5 bases). The CDR3 here is CASSLTVIYTF. The DNA for the CDR3 is TGTGCCAGCAGCTTGACAGTGATTTACACCTTC.